The 6 T cell receptor beta chains below come from one sample, sequenced in a study of radiation and T cells in renal cell carcinoma. Time point: baseline pretreatment blood. Sample treatment: 15 Gy SBRT to primary tumor, nephrectomy 4 weeks later. Produced via immunoSEQ multiplex PCR; TCRdb's table is partial and in-frame only. The sample shows 70,000 to 95,000 clones, 70% to 85% of them seen only once. Material: blood, obtained from a patient whose treatment included radiotherapy and nephrectomy. The receptors were sampled from a man between 60 and 75 years old with renal cell carcinoma.

V usage is TRBV2 and J usage is TRBJ2-3; TRBD2 aligns across 9 bases. V lost 5 bases, J lost 3 bases, and 9 bases stayed unmatched. The CDR3 totals 16 residues. Per germline, CDR1 SNHLY and CDR2 FYNNEI. The CDR3 DNA follows: TGTGCCAGCAGTACCGGCTATAGCGGGAGAACAGATACGCAGTATTTT. Its translation is CASSTGYSGRTDTQYF. The whole variable domain, filled in from reference TRBV2 and TRBJ2-3, reads EPEVTQTPSHQVTQMGQEVILRCVPISNHLYFYWYRQILGQKVEFLVSFYNNEISEKSEIFDDQFSVERPDGSNFTLKIRSTKLEDSAMYFCASSTGYSGRTDTQYFGPGTRLTVL.

The chain couples TRBV18 to TRBJ1-4; D is undetermined. Germline V CDR1 and CDR2: KGHSH, LQKENI. V lost 3 bases to trimming and J lost 3 bases, with 8 bases between them. The CDR3 extends over 14 amino acids. This CDR3 is CASSPPSSNEKLFF. CDR3 nucleotide sequence: TGTGCCAGCTCACCCCCGTCATCTAATGAAAAACTGTTTTTT. The full variable domain, in which reference TRBV18 and TRBJ1-4 provide the parts outside the CDR3, is NAGVMQNPRHLVRRRGQEARLRCSPMKGHSHVYWYRQLPEEGLKFMVYLQKENIIDESGMPKERFSAEFPKEGPSILRIQQVVRGDSAAYFCASSPPSSNEKLFFGSGTQLSVL.

The chain is built from TRBV27 and TRBJ2-4; D gene uncertain. Trimming took 2 bases from V and 1 from J, leaving 12 bases between them. Looked up from germline, CDR1 is MNHEY and CDR2 is SMNVEV (reference sequence). The length of the CDR3 is 16 residues. This chain's CDR3 is CASSLKGLSAKNIQYF. DNA of the CDR3: TGTGCCAGCAGTTTAAAGGGTCTTTCCGCCAAAAACATTCAGTACTTC.

This clone occurred a few times. The V and J genes are TRBV19 and TRBJ2-7; TRBD2 agrees at 7 bases. Germline V gene lookup returns CDR1 LNHDA and CDR2 SQIVND (reference sequence). With 1 base clipped from V and 5 bases from J, the junction kept 2 bases outside the gene matches. This CDR3 is 13 amino acids long. The CDR3 here is CASSIGGTNEQYF. CDR3 nucleotide sequence: TGTGCCAGTAGTATAGGAGGGACTAACGAGCAGTACTTC.

This clone is judged medium-sized. This chain connects TRBV5-5 to TRBJ2-1; 11 bases are a match to TRBD2. V lost 0 bases, J lost 7 bases, and 12 bases stayed unmatched. Germline CDR1 SGHKS, CDR2 YYEKEE (reference sequence). CDR3 length: 18 residues. The CDR3 bases are TGTGCCAGCAGCTTGGGGTCACTAGCGGGAGTTATGGGAAATGAGCAGTTCTTC. Residues: CASSLGSLAGVMGNEQFF.

The V call is TRBV27, the J call TRBJ2-7; TRBD2 matches at 7 bases. Germline-derived CDR1 and CDR2 are MNHEY and SMNVEV (reference sequence). The V segment lost 3 bases and the J segment 2 bases; nucleotides outside the gene matches: 4. There are 14 residues in the CDR3. CDR3 sequence (DNA): TGTGCCAGCAGTTTTAGTCGGGGGGCCTACGAGCAGTACTTC. This codes for CASSFSRGAYEQYF.